This T cell receptor (beta chain) was recorded in a study of technical replicates of blood from a few donors. The method was immunoSEQ multiplex PCR; TCRdb's version includes in-frame clones alone and lacks a portion of them. The sample yields about 75,000 clones, approximately 97% seen once. The CDR3 totals 13 residues. CDR1 and CDR2 (germline): SGHRS, YFSETQ. Trimming stripped 3 bases from V and 2 bases from J, with 6 bases between. This chain connects TRBV5-1 to TRBJ1-3; no clear D gene. The TCR was taken from a human donor in good health. Specimen: T cells isolated from PBMCs. In nucleotides, the CDR3 is TGCGCCAGCAGCTCCGGGGCTGGAAACACCATATATTTT. Its translation is CASSSGAGNTIYF.